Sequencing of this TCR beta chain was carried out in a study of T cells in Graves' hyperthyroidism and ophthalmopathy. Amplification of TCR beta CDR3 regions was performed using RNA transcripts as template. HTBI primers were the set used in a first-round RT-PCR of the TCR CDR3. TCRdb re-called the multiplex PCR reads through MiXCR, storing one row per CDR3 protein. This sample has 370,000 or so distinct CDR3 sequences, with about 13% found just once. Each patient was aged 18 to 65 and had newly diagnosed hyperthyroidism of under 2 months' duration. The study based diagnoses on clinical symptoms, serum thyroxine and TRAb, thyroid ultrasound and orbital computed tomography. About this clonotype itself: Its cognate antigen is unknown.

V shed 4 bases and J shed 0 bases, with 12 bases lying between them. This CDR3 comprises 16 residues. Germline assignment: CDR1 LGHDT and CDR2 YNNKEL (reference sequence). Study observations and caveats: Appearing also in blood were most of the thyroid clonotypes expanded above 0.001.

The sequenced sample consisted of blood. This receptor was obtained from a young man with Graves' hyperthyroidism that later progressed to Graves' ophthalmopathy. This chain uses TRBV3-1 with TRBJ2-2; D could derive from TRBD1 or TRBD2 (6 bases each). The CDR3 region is CASSPVGGANTGELFF. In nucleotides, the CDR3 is TGTGCCAGCAGCCCCGTCGGGGGCGCGAACACCGGGGAGCTGTTTTTT. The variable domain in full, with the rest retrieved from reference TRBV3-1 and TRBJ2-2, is DTAVSQTPKYLVTQMGNDKSIKCEQNLGHDTMYWYKQDSKKFLKIMFSYNNKELIINETVPNRFSPKSPDKAHLNLHINSLELGDSAVYFCASSPVGGANTGELFFGEGSRLTVL.